This is a list of T cell receptor beta chains from one sample in a study of Ad26.COV2.S vaccination and SARS-CoV-2 variants. Clones were sequenced by immunoSEQ multiplex PCR, and TCRdb holds only the in-frame ones, with some missing. The repertoire consists of some 400,000 clones, with about 91% occurring once and the leading ten covering 1.5% to 2%. The specimen comprised peripheral blood, sampled in a trial of Ad26.COV2.S vaccine versus placebo. Source of these receptors: a person between 18 and 65 years old who received the Ad26.COV2.S COVID-19 vaccine or a placebo. The CDR3 runs from the conserved cysteine through the conserved F or W. A D gene is named only where the DNA matches it firmly. Clone sizes are given selectively: once, few, many, or a class where the clone is expanded.

- TRBJ2-6 - TRBV3-1/TRBV3-2 CASSPLASSAGANVLTF TGTGCCAGCAGCCCCTTAGCCTCCTCGGCCGGGGCCAACGTCCTGACTTTC
- TRBJ2-1 - TRBV10-2 CASSPQPAYNEQFF TGCGCCAGCAGTCCCCAACCGGCGTACAATGAGCAGTTCTTC
- TRBJ2-3 - TRBV10-1 CASSALYLEDTQYF TGCGCCAGCAGTGCGCTCTATCTAGAGGATACGCAGTATTTT
- TRBJ2-3 - TRBV9 CASSVAGDTQYF TGTGCCAGCAGCGTAGCTGGAGATACGCAGTATTTT
- TRBJ2-3 - TRBV29-1 CSGEWSTDTQYF TGCAGCGGCGAATGGAGCACAGATACGCAGTATTTT
TRBD2 TRBJ2-1 few TRBV11-3 CASGIAGGRGEQFF TGTGCCAGCGGAATAGCGGGAGGGCGTGGTGAGCAGTTCTTC
TRBD1 TRBJ2-1 - TRBV11-3 CASSPGTGAVNEQFF TGTGCCAGCAGCCCAGGGACAGGGGCGGTCAATGAGCAGTTCTTC
- TRBJ2-1 - TRBV28 CASGSSSYNEQFF TGTGCCAGCGGGAGTAGCTCCTACAATGAGCAGTTCTTC
- TRBJ1-5 - TRBV10-3 CAITSEGGNQPQHF TGTGCCATCACCTCCGAGGGAGGCAATCAGCCCCAGCATTTT
- TRBJ1-3 - TRBV30 CASGQLNSGNTIYF TGTGCCTCTGGACAGCTTAACTCTGGAAACACCATATATTTT
TRBD1 TRBJ2-2 - TRBV6-5 CASRDRVSNTGELFF TGTGCCAGCAGGGACAGGGTTTCCAACACCGGGGAGCTGTTTTTT
- TRBJ1-2 - TRBV29-1 CSVGRAPNYGYTF TGCAGCGTGGGCCGGGCGCCTAACTATGGCTACACCTTC
- TRBJ1-5 - TRBV23-1 CASSQSRTVNQPQHF TGCGCCAGCAGTCAATCGAGGACAGTTAATCAGCCCCAGCATTTT
TRBD1 TRBJ1-5 - TRBV2 CASTITGGSNQPQHF TGTGCCAGCACCATCACAGGGGGCTCCAATCAGCCCCAGCATTTT
TRBD1 TRBJ1-2 - TRBV3-1/TRBV3-2 CASSLAGDRSYTF TGTGCCAGCAGCCTGGCAGGGGACAGGAGCTACACCTTC
- TRBJ1-5 - TRBV2 CASSFGGTSNQPQHF TGTGCCAGCAGTTTCGGGGGTACGAGCAATCAGCCCCAGCATTTT
TRBD1 TRBJ1-2 - TRBV19 CASSVSTGPGYTF TGTGCCAGTAGTGTCTCGACAGGGCCCGGCTACACCTTC
- TRBJ2-1 - TRBV3-1/TRBV3-2 CASSPRALGNEQFF TGTGCCAGCAGCCCTAGGGCCTTAGGGAATGAGCAGTTCTTC
- TRBJ2-1 - TRBV12-5 CASGLKVTSSYNEQFF TGTGCTAGTGGTTTGAAAGTGACTAGTTCCTACAATGAGCAGTTCTTC
- TRBJ2-4 - TRBV5-4 CASSFAGVNIQYF TGTGCCAGCAGCTTTGCCGGTGTTAACATTCAGTACTTC
- TRBJ2-3 - TRBV29-1 CSVEGLTDTQYF TGCAGCGTTGAAGGACTCACAGATACGCAGTATTTT
- TRBJ2-2 - TRBV11-3 CASQGRNTGELFF TGTGCCAGCCAGGGGAGGAACACCGGGGAGCTGTTTTTT
- TRBJ2-1 - TRBV9 CASSVGPAAFVGEQFF TGTGCCAGCAGCGTAGGGCCGGCCGCATTCGTGGGTGAGCAGTTCTTC
- TRBJ2-2 - TRBV7-7 CAKNTGELFF TGTGCCAAAAACACCGGGGAGCTGTTTTTT
- TRBJ1-3 - TRBV7-9 CASSPPGRLSGNTIYF TGTGCCAGCAGCCCTCCGGGACGGCTCTCTGGAAACACCATATATTTT
- TRBJ2-7 - TRBV18 CASSRQSSYEQYF TGTGCCAGCTCACGACAGAGCTCCTACGAGCAGTACTTC
TRBD2 TRBJ2-7 - TRBV6-2/TRBV6-3 CASSSGGSYEQYF TGTGCCAGCAGCTCGGGAGGGAGCTACGAGCAGTACTTC
TRBD2 TRBJ2-1 once TRBV24-1 CATALGGRNEQFF TGTGCCACGGCGCTAGGCGGGAGGAATGAGCAGTTCTTC
- TRBJ2-1 - TRBV11-3 CASSLGSLATSYNEQFF TGTGCCAGCAGCTTAGGTTCATTAGCGACATCCTACAATGAGCAGTTCTTC
TRBD1 TRBJ2-1 - TRBV7-3 CASSLTGTEYNEQFF TGTGCCAGCAGCCTGACCGGGACAGAATACAATGAGCAGTTCTTC
- TRBJ1-5 - TRBV19 CASSRGPSNQPQHF TGTGCCAGTAGTAGGGGACCCAGCAATCAGCCCCAGCATTTT
- TRBJ2-7 - TRBV30 CAWSVLGPEQYF TGTGCCTGGAGTGTACTAGGTCCCGAGCAGTACTTC
TRBD2 TRBJ2-1 - TRBV11-2 CASSSRRGAYNEQFF TGTGCCAGCAGCTCACGGCGGGGGGCCTACAATGAGCAGTTCTTC
TRBD1 TRBJ2-2 - TRBV11-3 CASSQTGVHANTGELFF TGTGCCAGCAGCCAAACAGGGGTTCACGCGAACACCGGGGAGCTGTTTTTT
- TRBJ2-1 - TRBV19 CASNQGVSYNEQFF TGTGCCAGTAATCAAGGGGTCTCCTACAATGAGCAGTTCTTC
- TRBJ2-1 - TRBV5-4 CASSLDAGESFF TGTGCCAGCAGCTTGGATGCAGGGGAGTCGTTCTTC
- TRBJ2-2 - TRBV6-6 CASRFGSSTGELFF TGTGCCAGCAGGTTCGGGAGCAGCACCGGGGAGCTGTTTTTT
TRBD1 TRBJ1-1 - TRBV7-9 CASSPQGTEAFF TGTGCCAGCAGCCCACAGGGGACTGAAGCTTTCTTT
- TRBJ2-2 once TRBV11-3 CASSPTVWSTGELFF TGTGCCAGCAGCCCCACCGTCTGGAGTACCGGGGAGCTGTTTTTT
- TRBJ1-5 - TRBV12-3/TRBV12-4 CASSSSTRPQHF TGTGCCAGCAGTTCATCAACTAGGCCCCAGCATTTT
TRBD2 TRBJ2-3 - TRBV2 CASTGGLSTDTQYF TGTGCCAGCACGGGGGGACTTAGCACAGATACGCAGTATTTT
TRBD1 TRBJ2-7 - TRBV7-6 CASSNGQGASYEQYF TGTGCCAGCAGCAACGGACAGGGGGCCTCCTACGAGCAGTACTTC
TRBD2 TRBJ2-3 - TRBV27 CASSFESGSGTDTQYF TGTGCCAGCAGTTTCGAAAGCGGGAGTGGCACAGATACGCAGTATTTT